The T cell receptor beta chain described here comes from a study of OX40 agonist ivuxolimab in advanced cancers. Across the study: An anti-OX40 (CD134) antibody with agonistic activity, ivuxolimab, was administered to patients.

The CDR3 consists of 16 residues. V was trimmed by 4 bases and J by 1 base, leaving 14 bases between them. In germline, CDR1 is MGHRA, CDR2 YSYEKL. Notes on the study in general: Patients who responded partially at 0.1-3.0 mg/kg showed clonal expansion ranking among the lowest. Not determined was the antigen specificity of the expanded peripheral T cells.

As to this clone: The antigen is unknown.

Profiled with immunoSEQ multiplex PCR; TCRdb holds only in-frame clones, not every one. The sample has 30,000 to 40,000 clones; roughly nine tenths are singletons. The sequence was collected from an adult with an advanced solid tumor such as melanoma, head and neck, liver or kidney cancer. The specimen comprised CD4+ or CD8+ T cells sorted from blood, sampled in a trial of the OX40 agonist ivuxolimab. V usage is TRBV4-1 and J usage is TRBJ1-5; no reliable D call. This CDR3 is CASSPGPPDSNQPQHF. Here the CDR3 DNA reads TGCGCCAGCAGCCCAGGTCCCCCGGACAGCAATCAGCCCCAGCATTTT.